The next 17 T cell receptor beta chains were all read from a single sample in a study of a mutant IDH1 vaccine in newly diagnosed glioma. These receptors' antigens are unknown. The repertoire was sequenced with immunoSEQ multiplex PCR; TCRdb's copy has only in-frame clones and lacks some. The sample contains fewer than 45,000 clones, around 81% of which appear only once. Time point indicated: week 35, safety follow-up. A 20-mer mutant IDH1 peptide at 300 ug was injected subcutaneously with topical imiquimod. This specimen was PBMCs, taken from a glioma patient whose treatment included an IDH1 peptide vaccine. The receptors were sampled from a woman between 35 and 50 years old with glioma. Some clones in this sample may be carry-over from other donors' samples.

The chain recombines TRBV29-1 with TRBJ1-3; D remains unclear. This CDR3 region has 13 residues. Germline CDR1 is SQVTM and CDR2 is ANQGSEA. V lost 6 bases and J lost 0, with 9 bases in between. The CDR3 protein is CSVATSSGNTIYF. CDR3 DNA: TGCAGCGTAGCCACAAGCTCTGGAAACACCATATATTTT. The variable domain in full, completed from reference TRBV29-1 and TRBJ1-3, reads SAVISQKPSRDICQRGTSLTIQCQVDSQVTMMFWYRQQPGQSLTLIATANQGSEATYESGFVIDKFPISRPNLTFSTLTVSNMSPEDSSIYLCSVATSSGNTIYFGEGSWLTVV.

The chain's CDR3 is CAISEHIGGAEETQYF. The CDR3, as DNA: TGTGCCATCAGTGAGCATATTGGGGGGGCCGAAGAGACCCAGTACTTC. V and J are TRBV10-3 and TRBJ2-5; possibly TRBD2 for D (7 bases). The V end lost 2 bases, the J end lost 3 bases, and 16 bases lay between the germline ends. The CDR3 spans 16 residues. Germline-derived CDR1 and CDR2 are ENHRY and SYGVKD.

The chain employs TRBV2 and TRBJ2-7; tentative D call: TRBD2 (5 bases). The CDR3 length is 12 residues. The V end lost 2 bases, the J end lost 7 bases, and 9 bases lay between the germline ends. In germline, CDR1 is SNHLY, CDR2 FYNNEI. CDR3 in DNA: TGTGCCAGCAGTGAATCGGAGGTGGAGCAGTACTTC. Residues: CASSESEVEQYF.

This clone has a handful of counts. This sequence joins TRBV9 and TRBJ1-2, with D perhaps TRBD1 (5 bases). Per the germline V gene, CDR1 is SGDLS and CDR2 is YYNGEE. Trimming took off 4 bases at V and 4 bases at J, with 14 bases between the two ends. The CDR3 length is 14 residues. The CDR3, as DNA: TGTGCCAGCAGCTCAGTGACCGGGACCTATGGCTACACCTTC. Translation gives CASSSVTGTYGYTF.

The chain has TRBV29-1 and TRBJ2-5; the match to TRBD1 covers 8 bases. The J call may be in error: the DNA end matches TRBJ2-7 better. Germline values: CDR1 SQVTM, CDR2 ANQGSEA. The CDR3 is made up of 12 amino acids. CDR3 residues: CSVTDRVYEQYF. CDR3 in DNA: TGCAGTGTGACGGACAGGGTCTACGAGCAGTACTTC.

J is TRBJ2-7 and V is TRBV5-4, with 9 bases that match TRBD1. From germline, CDR1 is SGHNT and CDR2 YYREEE (reference sequence). Trimming took 1 base from V and 5 from J; bases not matched to a gene: 7. The CDR3 length is 15 residues. As DNA, the CDR3 is TGTGCCAGCAGCTTGTGGTCCGGGACAGGGCACGAGCAGTACTTC. It codes for CASSLWSGTGHEQYF.

The chain recombines TRBV15 with TRBJ2-1; 9 nucleotides line up with TRBD1. This CDR3 spans 15 amino acids. The V gene end was trimmed by 3 bases and the J gene end by 15 bases; junction bases not matched to a gene: 15. Germline-derived CDR1 and CDR2 are LNHNV and YYDKDF (reference sequence). In DNA form, the CDR3 reads TGTGCCACCAGCAGGGGGGGACAGGGAAGTTGGGAAAGGTTCTTC. Translated: CATSRGGQGSWERFF.

This clone was counted a few times. V and J are TRBV5-1 and TRBJ1-1, with 7 bases fitting TRBD1. The length of the CDR3 is 15 residues. Losses at the gene ends were 3 bases for V and 0 bases for J; bases not matched to a gene: 5. Germline loops: CDR1 SGHRS, CDR2 YFSETQ. The CDR3 nucleotides read TGCGCCAGCAGCTGGGGGACAGACATGAACACTGAAGCTTTCTTT. Translated, it gives CASSWGTDMNTEAFF.

The chain employs TRBV9 and TRBJ1-3; 9 bases line up with TRBD1. Germline V gene data show CDR1 as SGDLS and CDR2 as YYNGEE. This CDR3 has 15 residues. Losses at the gene ends were 3 bases for V and 2 bases for J; bases not matched to a gene: 3. The CDR3 DNA follows: TGTGCCAGCAGCGCCGGGACAGGGACTGGAAACACCATATATTTT. Its protein product is CASSAGTGTGNTIYF.

This clone was seen a few times. This chain connects TRBV14 to TRBJ1-1; D might be TRBD1 (5 bases). The CDR3 extends over 16 amino acids. Trimming shortened V by 2 bases and J by 0 bases, and 13 bases separated the two germline ends. CDR1 is SGHDN, CDR2 FVKESK, per germline. Here the CDR3 DNA reads TGTGCCAGCAGCCAATGGAGGGGACCAATGAACACTGAAGCTTTCTTT. It specifies CASSQWRGPMNTEAFF. Together with reference TRBV14 and TRBJ1-1, the CDR3 gives the full variable domain: EAGVTQFPSHSVIEKGQTVTLRCDPISGHDNLYWYRRVMGKEIKFLLHFVKESKQDESGMPNNRFLAERTGGTYSTLKVQPAELEDSGVYFCASSQWRGPMNTEAFFGQGTRLTVV.

The V gene is TRBV29-1, the J gene TRBJ1-2; no firm D call. Germline V gene data show CDR1 as SQVTM and CDR2 as ANQGSEA. Between the trimmed V and J ends, which lost 7 bases and 4 bases, there was a span of 22 bases. The CDR3 length is 15 residues. The CDR3: CSDYWDRPYPYGYTF. CDR3 in DNA: TGCAGCGACTATTGGGATCGGCCTTACCCCTATGGCTACACCTTC.

The chain carries TRBV11-1 and TRBJ2-7; a weak D match, TRBD1 (5 bases). The CDR3 runs 15 residues. Germline-derived CDR1 and CDR2 are SGHAT and FQDESV (reference sequence). V lost 5 bases and J 4 bases, leaving 18 bases between the germline ends. The CDR3 protein is CASSQDDRSRYEQYF. CDR3 sequence (DNA): TGTGCCAGCAGCCAAGACGACAGATCCCGTTACGAGCAGTACTTC. Full variable domain (remainder filled in from reference TRBV11-1 and TRBJ2-7): EAEVAQSPRYKITEKSQAVAFWCDPISGHATLYWYRQILGQGPELLVQFQDESVVDDSQLPKDRFSAERLKGVDSTLKIQPAELGDSAMYLCASSQDDRSRYEQYFGPGTRLTVT.

This clone has only a few counts. The rearrangement links TRBV5-1 to TRBJ1-4; unclear D gene. Per germline, CDR1 SGHRS and CDR2 YFSETQ. The CDR3 totals 15 residues. V lost 4 bases, J lost 6 bases, and 16 bases lay in between. CDR3 region: CASSEDGGPDEKLFF. For the CDR3, the DNA is TGCGCCAGCAGCGAGGACGGAGGGCCGGATGAAAAACTGTTTTTT.

V usage is TRBV4-2 and J usage is TRBJ1-5, with D possibly matching TRBD1 (5 bases). The CDR3 length is 14 residues. Trimming stripped 4 bases from V and 7 bases from J, with 14 bases between. The V gene's germline CDR1 is LGHNA and CDR2 YNFKEQ. The CDR3 spells CASSLSDGDQPQHF. CDR3 nucleotide sequence: TGTGCCAGCAGCCTTTCAGACGGGGACCAGCCCCAGCATTTT.

This chain uses TRBV28 with TRBJ1-5, with D possibly TRBD1 on 5 matching bases. Trimming cost V 1 base and J 7 bases, with 14 bases left between them. Looked up from germline, CDR1 is MDHEN and CDR2 is SYDVKM. The CDR3 loop spans 15 amino acids. The CDR3 loop reads CASSLYAGRGQPQHF. Written as DNA, the CDR3 is TGTGCCAGCAGTTTATACGCAGGGAGAGGGCAGCCCCAGCATTTT.

The chain combines TRBV18 with TRBJ2-5, with no clear D. Looked up from germline, CDR1 is KGHSH and CDR2 is LQKENI. The CDR3 has 15 amino acids. V gave up 3 bases and J gave up 4 bases, with 15 bases separating them. The DNA of the CDR3 is TGTGCCAGCTCACCCCCTGGCCAGGTCGGAGAGACCCAGTACTTC. Protein: CASSPPGQVGETQYF. The whole variable domain, filled in from reference TRBV18 and TRBJ2-5, reads NAGVMQNPRHLVRRRGQEARLRCSPMKGHSHVYWYRQLPEEGLKFMVYLQKENIIDESGMPKERFSAEFPKEGPSILRIQQVVRGDSAAYFCASSPPGQVGETQYFGPGTRLLVL.

This chain links TRBV5-6 with TRBJ1-4, with D possibly TRBD1 on 6 matching bases. Germline CDR1 reads SGHDT; CDR2 reads YYEEEE. This CDR3 spans 15 amino acids. V shed 4 bases and J shed 4 bases, with 14 bases lying between them. CDR3 sequence reads: CASSGTDSLNEKLFF. CDR3 DNA sequence: TGTGCCAGCAGCGGTACGGACAGCCTTAATGAAAAACTGTTTTTT.